This note documents a single TCR beta chain sequence. No cognate antigen has been identified for it. The record has no base qualities; no much larger clone is one base away. Using the deep immunoSEQ assay, TCR CDR3 regions were amplified from genomic DNA by multiplex PCR. Genomic DNA extracted from each cell subset was distributed evenly over all wells of several immunoSEQ 96-well plates, and each plate served as one replicate. For sorted subsets, each replicate PCR was loaded with about 0.2 ug genomic DNA, equivalent to 30,000 or so T cell genomes. Purified libraries were quantified with a Qubit 3.0 fluorometer, sized on a Bioanalyzer 2100, and re-quantified with the KAPA Library Quantification kit. A separate single-read 150-cycle Illumina NextSeq 550 flow cell was used to sequence each immunoSEQ 96-well plate. On the study's bioinformatics: Because only junctional sequences without quality scores were contained in the immunoSEQ output, filtering matching that applied to full-length reads could not be performed. Sequences were annotated with PyIR, a Python wrapper for IgBLAST v1.9, and V/J genes and CDR3 were assigned using IMGT germline references. Reads with weak V/J assignments (E-value above 1e-6), missing CDR3, stop codons, out-of-frame junctions, or ambiguous translated residues were removed. A V3J clonotype was defined by an identical inferred V gene, J gene, and CDR3 amino acid sequence. To compute the percentage overlap between repertoires, the number of shared unique clonotypes was divided by the size of the smaller repertoire. Repertoire richness was assessed with RTK rarefaction, the Chao1 estimator, and Recon v2.1 estimates of unobserved clonotypes. Generation probabilities were computed with OLGA for all TCRbeta clonotypes obtained by the gDNA method from a handful of donors. TCRdb obtained this table from immuneACCESS and retained in-frame rearrangements with V and J assigned. These tables miss some clones; where compared with another copy, unresolved V genes account for less than half of the shortfall, and the remainder is unexplained. V, J and clone size reflect that table, while D and trimming were determined from the DNA. In all, the sample holds about a million clones, and approximately 80% of those were seen once. The ten largest account for approximately 1.5% of the sample.

The donors were healthy, HIV-negative adults who had no recently reported acute infections or vaccinations. Only Caucasian adults living in Nashville, Tennessee, USA were represented among the donors. CD4+ T cells were enriched by magnetic negative selection; naive cells were then positively selected on CD45RA, and the negative fraction formed the memory subset. Blood was collected by leukapheresis, and PBMCs were isolated by Ficoll-Histopaque density gradient centrifugation and then cryopreserved in liquid nitrogen vapor phase. Analytical flow cytometry was used to check the purity and quantity of each magnetically sorted T cell population. Each sorted fraction had its genomic DNA isolated and then quantified by UV absorbance on a Nanodrop 2000c. The sample comes from a study of shared clonotypes between healthy human individuals (dated by TCRdb to the early 2020s). For the study in its entirety: Three men and a couple of women, aged 18 to 49 years, made up the cohort. Per donor, three plates each were used for CD4 naive and CD4 memory, two for CD8 naive, and one for CD8 memory. To estimate repertoire size and how much clonotypes are shared between individuals, the study performed deep sequencing of blood TCR repertoires from five healthy adults. To increase sequencing depth and limit assay-specific biases, different laboratories used diverse techniques to prepare libraries and sequence TCR repertoires. Leukapheresis yielded between about 0.9 and 9 billion PBMCs per donor.

The germline V gene provides CDR1 SGDLS and CDR2 YYNGEE. Trimming costs V 5 bases and J 3 bases, and their ends lie 15 bases apart. The CDR3 numbers 15 residues from cysteine through phenylalanine. The only DNA kept is the CDR3, 45 bases in frame from the first base. On the study overall, not on this receptor specifically: Naive subsets generally had larger estimated clonotype richness than memory subsets. Sampling was restricted to blood, and TCR repertoires in tissue are likely to differ from TCR repertoires in blood. Compared with non-shared clonotypes, the clonotypes found in all four sorted-subset donors had higher generation probabilities. Incomplete sequencing was indicated by rarefaction of sorted-subset datasets, despite the large sequencing depth. When a handful of donors were compared, the shared fraction of clonotypes was about 5% for naive CD4, approximately 3.5% for naive CD8, more than 2% for memory CD4, and roughly 0.4% for memory CD8. Based on pairwise subsampling, the degree of clonotype sharing among donors was expected to be affected by sequencing depth. Because the study included a small number of donors, the genetic and exposure-history diversity represented was limited.

Sequencing was performed on memory CD4+ T cells sorted from blood. This specimen's cell subset or site label, interpreted: CD45RA-negative fraction. The clonotype comes from a man between 18 and 29 years old in good health. The chain is made from TRBV9 and TRBJ1-3, with TRBD1 tentatively as D gene (5 bases match). For the CDR3, the sequence is CASSQSPGGGNTIYF. The DNA is TGTGCCAGCAGTCAATCCCCCGGGGGTGGAAACACCATATATTTT.